The 5 T cell receptor beta chains below all came from one sample that was sequenced in a study of CD8+ T cells in alopecia areata. After isolation, RNA underwent reverse transcription to generate cDNA as the sequencing template. Profiled with immunoSEQ multiplex PCR; TCRdb holds only in-frame clones, not every one. The sample lists about 180,000 clones, roughly 60% seen once, with 1.7% in the top ten. The material sequenced was CD4+ T cells sorted from blood, taken at week 0. The receptors come from a human donor with alopecia areata.

The CDR3 DNA reads as TGCGCCAGCAGCAGCCGTGGGGGCCCCGGGGAGACCCAGTACTTC. Its protein is CASSSRGGPGETQYF. The chain employs TRBV5-1 and TRBJ2-5, with D possibly TRBD1 on 6 matching bases. The CDR3 has 15 amino acids. Trimming left V 4 bases short and J 5 bases short, with 18 bases between. The germline V gene has CDR1 SGHRS and CDR2 YFSETQ.

This clone was counted between two and nine times. This sequence joins TRBV14 and TRBJ2-1; 8 bases map to TRBD1. Germline CDR1 and CDR2: SGHDN and FVKESK. Trimming removed 4 bases from V and 9 bases from J; junction bases left unmatched: 2. CDR3 length: 12 amino acids. This CDR3 reads CASSPQGGEQFF. CDR3 nucleotide sequence: TGTGCCAGCAGCCCACAGGGGGGTGAGCAGTTCTTC.

V and J are TRBV29-1 and TRBJ1-1, with a weak D call TRBD1 (6 bases). Trimming pared 7 bases from V and 6 bases from J, leaving 21 bases between. Germline V gene lookup returns CDR1 SQVTM and CDR2 ANQGSEA. There are 14 residues in the CDR3. The CDR3 region has the DNA TGCAGCGCTTCAAAGCGGGACACTTCACCTGAAGCTTTCTTT. Protein product: CSASKRDTSPEAFF.

This chain joins TRBV25-1 and TRBJ1-2; D perhaps matches TRBD1 (5 bases). CDR1 MGHDK and CDR2 SYGVNS come from the germline V gene. V was cut by 8 bases and J by 2 bases, with 9 bases left in between. This CDR3 has 12 amino acids. This CDR3 reads CASLEGNYGYTF. The CDR3 DNA reads as TGTGCCAGCCTGGAGGGGAACTATGGCTACACCTTC.

This chain uses TRBV30 with TRBJ2-6; D is uncertain. The CDR3 loop spans 12 amino acids. The germline gives CDR1 GTSNPN, CDR2 SVGIG (reference sequence). The V end was cut by 7 bases, the J end by 2 bases, with 6 bases between. The CDR3 region has the DNA TGTGCCTCTGACACTGGGGCCAACGTCCTGACTTTC. It translates to CASDTGANVLTF.